This T cell receptor (beta chain) emerged from a study of early T cells in non-severe SARS-CoV-2 infection. Turning to the study itself: Unsorted whole blood bulk RNA was sequenced, with unpaired chains. Study-wide results and caveats: Reliance on VDJdb matching favored anti-spike CD8 responses; private and CD4 specificities were missed.

This clonotype showed up many times. Its specificity is unknown. The TCR library protocol attached unique molecular identifiers to the individual cDNA molecules. MiXCR was run by TCRdb on the 5' RACE reads, yielding one entry per CDR3 protein. The profile shows roughly 52,000 distinct CDR3 sequences, around 8% of them singletons. The source material was whole blood. The clonotype originates from an adult who was a healthcare worker with PCR-confirmed SARS-CoV-2 infection or an uninfected control (not recorded which).

CDR3 bases: TGCGCCAGCAGCCAGTCCGGGACAGGGCCCTACAATGAGCAGTTCTTC. Protein sequence: CASSQSGTGPYNEQFF. The rearrangement joins TRBV4-1 to TRBJ2-1; 9 bases match TRBD1. CDR1 is MGHRA and CDR2 is YSYEKL in the germline V gene. V was clipped by 3 bases and J by 2 bases; unmatched bases: 5. The CDR3 covers 16 residues.